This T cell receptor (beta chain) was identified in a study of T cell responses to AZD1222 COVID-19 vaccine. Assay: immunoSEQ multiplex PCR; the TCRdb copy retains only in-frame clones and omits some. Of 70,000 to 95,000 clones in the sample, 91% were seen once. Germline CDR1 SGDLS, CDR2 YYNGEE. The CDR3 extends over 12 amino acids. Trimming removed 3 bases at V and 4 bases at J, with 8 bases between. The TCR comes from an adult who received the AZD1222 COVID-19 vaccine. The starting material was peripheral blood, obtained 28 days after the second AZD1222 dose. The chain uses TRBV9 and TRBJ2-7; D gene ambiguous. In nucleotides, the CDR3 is TGTGCCAGCAGCGGAGATGGATACGAGCAGTACTTC. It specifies CASSGDGYEQYF.